The entry that follows covers one TCR beta chain sequence. Antigen specificity is unknown. TCRdb's copy holds only in-frame clones and misses some; the assay was immunoSEQ multiplex PCR. The sample consists of 20,000 or so clones, roughly 77% of them appearing once. Each population, CD4+ and CD8+ cells, was isolated by positive magnetic bead selection and checked for purity by flow cytometry. The sample comes from a study of somatic mutations in cytotoxic T cells in rheumatoid arthritis. Notes on the study in general: About an eighth of the roughly 65 patients had a largest CD8+ clone above 20% of CD8+ cells.

This CDR3 comprises 13 residues. Trimming cost V 7 bases and J 2 bases, with 12 bases left between them. The germline V gene has CDR1 SGHDT and CDR2 YYEEEE. The sample consisted of CD8+ T cells sorted from blood. The origin of this receptor is an adult with rheumatoid arthritis. The gene calls are TRBV5-6 and TRBJ2-5; D is possibly TRBD1 (5 bases). As DNA, the CDR3 is TGTGCCAGCGGGGCCCAAAGACAAGAGACCCAGTACTTC. Its protein product is CASGAQRQETQYF.